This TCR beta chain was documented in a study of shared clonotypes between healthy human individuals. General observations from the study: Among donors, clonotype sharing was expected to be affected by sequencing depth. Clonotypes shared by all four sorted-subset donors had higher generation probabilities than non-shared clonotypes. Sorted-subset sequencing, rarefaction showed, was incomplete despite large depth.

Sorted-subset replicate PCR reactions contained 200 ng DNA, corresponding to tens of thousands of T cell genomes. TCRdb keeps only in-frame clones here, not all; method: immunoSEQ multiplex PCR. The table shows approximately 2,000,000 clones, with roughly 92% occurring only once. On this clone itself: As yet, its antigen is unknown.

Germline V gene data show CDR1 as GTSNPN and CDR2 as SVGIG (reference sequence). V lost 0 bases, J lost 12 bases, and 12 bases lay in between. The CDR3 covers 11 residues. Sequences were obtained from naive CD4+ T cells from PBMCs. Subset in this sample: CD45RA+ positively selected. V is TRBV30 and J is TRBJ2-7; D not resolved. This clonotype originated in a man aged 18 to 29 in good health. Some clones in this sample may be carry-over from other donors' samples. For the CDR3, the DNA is TGTGCCTGGAGTGTGGGTGGGGTAGTGTACTTC. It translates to CAWSVGGVVYF.